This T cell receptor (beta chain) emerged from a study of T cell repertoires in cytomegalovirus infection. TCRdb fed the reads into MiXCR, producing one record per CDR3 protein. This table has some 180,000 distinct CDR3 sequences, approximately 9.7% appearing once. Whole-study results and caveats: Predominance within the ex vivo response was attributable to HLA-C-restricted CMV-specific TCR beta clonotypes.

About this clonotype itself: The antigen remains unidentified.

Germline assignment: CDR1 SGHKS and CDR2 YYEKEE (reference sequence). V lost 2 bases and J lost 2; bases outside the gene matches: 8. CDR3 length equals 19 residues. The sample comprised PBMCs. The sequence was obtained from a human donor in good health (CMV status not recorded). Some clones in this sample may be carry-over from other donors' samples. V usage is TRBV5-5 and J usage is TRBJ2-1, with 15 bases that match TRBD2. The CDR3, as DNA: TGTGCCAGCAGCTTTTTGGGACTAGCGGGAGGAATCACCTACAATGAGCAGTTCTTC. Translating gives CASSFLGLAGGITYNEQFF.